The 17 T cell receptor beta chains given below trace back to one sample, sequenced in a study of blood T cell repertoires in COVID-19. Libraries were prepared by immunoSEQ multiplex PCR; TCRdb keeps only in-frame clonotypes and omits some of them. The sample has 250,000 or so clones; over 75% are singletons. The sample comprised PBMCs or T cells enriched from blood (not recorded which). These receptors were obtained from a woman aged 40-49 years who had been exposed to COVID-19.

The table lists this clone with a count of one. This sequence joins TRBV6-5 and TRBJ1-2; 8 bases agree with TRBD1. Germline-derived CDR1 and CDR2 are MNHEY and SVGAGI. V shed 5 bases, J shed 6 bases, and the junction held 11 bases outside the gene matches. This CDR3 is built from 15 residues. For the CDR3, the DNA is TGTGCCAGCAGTAAACAGGGGGGAACCCTTAATGGCTACACCTTC. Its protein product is CASSKQGGTLNGYTF.

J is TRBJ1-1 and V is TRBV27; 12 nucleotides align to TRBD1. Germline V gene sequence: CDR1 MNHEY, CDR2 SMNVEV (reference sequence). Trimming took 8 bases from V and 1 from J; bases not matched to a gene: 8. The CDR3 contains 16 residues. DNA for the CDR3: TGTGCCAGCTTACCCCGGGACAGGGGGCGGAACACTGAAGCTTTCTTT. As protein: CASLPRDRGRNTEAFF.

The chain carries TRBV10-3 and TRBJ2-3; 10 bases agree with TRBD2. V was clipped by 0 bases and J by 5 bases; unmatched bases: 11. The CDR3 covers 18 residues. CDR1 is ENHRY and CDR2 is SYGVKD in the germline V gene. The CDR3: CAISESASGSSIGDTQYF. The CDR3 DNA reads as TGTGCCATCAGTGAGTCTGCTAGCGGGAGTAGTATCGGAGATACGCAGTATTTT.

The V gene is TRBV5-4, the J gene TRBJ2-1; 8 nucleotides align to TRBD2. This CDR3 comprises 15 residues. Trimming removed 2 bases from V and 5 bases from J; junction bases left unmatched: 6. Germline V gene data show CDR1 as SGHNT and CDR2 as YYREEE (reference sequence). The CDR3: CASSFRGGGNNEQFF. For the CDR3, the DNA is TGTGCCAGCAGCTTTCGGGGCGGGGGGAACAATGAGCAGTTCTTC. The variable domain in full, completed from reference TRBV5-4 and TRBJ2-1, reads ETGVTQSPTHLIKTRGQQVTLRCSSQSGHNTVSWYQQALGQGPQFIFQYYREEENGRGNFPPRFSGLQFPNYSSELNVNALELDDSALYLCASSFRGGGNNEQFFGPGTRLTVL.

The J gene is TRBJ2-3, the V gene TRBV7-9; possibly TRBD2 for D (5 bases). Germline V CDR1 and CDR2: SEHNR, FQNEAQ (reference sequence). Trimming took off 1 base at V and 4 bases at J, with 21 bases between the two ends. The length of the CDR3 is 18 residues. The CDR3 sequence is CASSLGAWASPGPDTQYF. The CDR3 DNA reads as TGTGCCAGCAGCTTAGGGGCATGGGCTAGCCCTGGTCCAGATACGCAGTATTTT.

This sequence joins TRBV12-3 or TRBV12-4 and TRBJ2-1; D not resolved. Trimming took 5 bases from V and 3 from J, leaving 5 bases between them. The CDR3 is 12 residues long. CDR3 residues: CASSRYYNEQFF. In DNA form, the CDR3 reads TGTGCCAGCAGTCGTTACTACAATGAGCAGTTCTTC.

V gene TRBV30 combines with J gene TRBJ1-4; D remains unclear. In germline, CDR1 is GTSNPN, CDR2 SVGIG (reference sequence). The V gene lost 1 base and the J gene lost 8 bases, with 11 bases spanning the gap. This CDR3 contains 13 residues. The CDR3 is CAWSGALVEKLFF. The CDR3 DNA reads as TGTGCCTGGAGTGGGGCGTTGGTAGAAAAACTGTTTTTT.

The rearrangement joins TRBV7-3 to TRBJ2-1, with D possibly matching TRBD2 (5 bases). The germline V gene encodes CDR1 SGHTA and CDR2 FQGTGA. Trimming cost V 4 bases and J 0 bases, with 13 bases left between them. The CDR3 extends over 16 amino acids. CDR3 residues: CASSSTRSNSYNEQFF. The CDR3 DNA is TGTGCCAGCAGCTCCACTAGATCTAACTCCTACAATGAGCAGTTCTTC.

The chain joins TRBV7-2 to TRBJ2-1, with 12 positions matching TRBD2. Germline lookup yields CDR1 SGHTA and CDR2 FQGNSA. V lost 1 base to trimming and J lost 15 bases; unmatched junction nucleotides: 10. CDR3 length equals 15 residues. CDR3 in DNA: TGTGCCAGCAGCTTAGACGGTTCTAGCGGGAGGGCACGGTTCTTC. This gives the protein CASSLDGSSGRARFF.

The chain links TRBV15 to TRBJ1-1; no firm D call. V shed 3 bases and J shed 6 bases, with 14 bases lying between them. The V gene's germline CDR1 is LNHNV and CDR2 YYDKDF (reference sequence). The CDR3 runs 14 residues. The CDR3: CATSSPSNRAEAFF. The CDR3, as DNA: TGTGCCACCAGCAGTCCTTCCAACCGCGCTGAAGCTTTCTTT. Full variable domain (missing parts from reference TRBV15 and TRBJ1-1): DAMVIQNPRYQVTQFGKPVTLSCSQTLNHNVMYWYQQKSSQAPKLLFHYYDKDFNNEADTPDNFQSRRPNTSFCFLDIRSPGLGDTAMYLCATSSPSNRAEAFFGQGTRLTVV.

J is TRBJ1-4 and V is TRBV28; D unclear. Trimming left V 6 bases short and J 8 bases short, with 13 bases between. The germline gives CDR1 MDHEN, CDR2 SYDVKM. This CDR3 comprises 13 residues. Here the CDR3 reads CASRTGSREKLFF. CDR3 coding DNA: TGTGCCAGCAGGACGGGGTCGCGGGAAAAACTGTTTTTT. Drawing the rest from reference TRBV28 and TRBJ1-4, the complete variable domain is DVKVTQSSRYLVKRTGEKVFLECVQDMDHENMFWYRQDPGLGLRLIYFSYDVKMKEKGDIPEGYSVSREKKERFSLILESASTNQTSMYLCASRTGSREKLFFGSGTQLSVL.

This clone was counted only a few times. This CDR3 is CASSLDQFNEQYF. CDR3 coding DNA: TGTGCCAGCAGCTTAGACCAGTTTAACGAGCAGTACTTC. The V and J genes are TRBV7-7 and TRBJ2-7; no firm D call. The V and J ends lost 1 base and 5 bases respectively, with 9 bases between them. The CDR3 spans 13 residues. Germline V gene data show CDR1 as SSHAT and CDR2 as FNYEAQ (reference sequence).

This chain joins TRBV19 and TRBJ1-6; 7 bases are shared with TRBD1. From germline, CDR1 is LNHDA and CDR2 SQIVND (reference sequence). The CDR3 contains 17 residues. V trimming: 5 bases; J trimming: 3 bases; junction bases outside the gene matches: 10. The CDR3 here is CASSVDRVGYYNSPLHF. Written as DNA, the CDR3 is TGTGCCAGTAGTGTCGACAGGGTAGGATACTATAATTCACCCCTCCACTTT.

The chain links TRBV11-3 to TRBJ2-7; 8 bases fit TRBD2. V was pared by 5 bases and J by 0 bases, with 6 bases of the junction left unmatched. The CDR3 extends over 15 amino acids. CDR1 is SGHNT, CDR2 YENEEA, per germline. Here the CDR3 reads CASSATGTSSYEQYF. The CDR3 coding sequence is TGTGCCAGCAGCGCAACCGGGACTAGCTCCTACGAGCAGTACTTC.

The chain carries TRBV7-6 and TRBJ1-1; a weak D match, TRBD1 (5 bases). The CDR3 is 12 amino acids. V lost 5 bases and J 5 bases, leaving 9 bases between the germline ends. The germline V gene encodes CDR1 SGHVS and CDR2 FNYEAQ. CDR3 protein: CASSTSGTEAFF. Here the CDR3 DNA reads TGTGCCAGCAGCACATCAGGGACTGAAGCTTTCTTT. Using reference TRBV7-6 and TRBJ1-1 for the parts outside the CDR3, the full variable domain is GAGVSQSPRYKVTKRGQDVALRCDPISGHVSLYWYRQALGQGPEFLTYFNYEAQQDKSGLPNDRFSAERPEGSISTLTIQRTEQRDSAMYRCASSTSGTEAFFGQGTRLTVV.

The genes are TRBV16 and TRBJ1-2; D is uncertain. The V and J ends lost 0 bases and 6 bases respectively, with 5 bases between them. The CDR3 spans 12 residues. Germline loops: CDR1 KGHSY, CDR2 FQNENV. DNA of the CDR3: TGTGCCAGCAGCCAATCCTCCGATGGCTACACCTTC. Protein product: CASSQSSDGYTF.

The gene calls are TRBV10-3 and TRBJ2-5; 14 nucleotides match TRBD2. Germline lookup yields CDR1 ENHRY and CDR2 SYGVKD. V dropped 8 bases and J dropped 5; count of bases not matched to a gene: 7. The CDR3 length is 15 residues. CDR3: CAIGVGTSGSETQYF. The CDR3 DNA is TGTGCCATCGGGGTAGGGACTAGCGGGAGCGAGACCCAGTACTTC.